This T cell receptor beta chain was documented in a study of OX40 agonist ivuxolimab in advanced cancers. On the study more broadly: Earlier anti-PD-1, anti-PD-L1 or anti-CTLA-4 therapy was permitted; roughly 42% had received some. Study-wide findings and caveats: The study found that CD8+ T cells averaged more expanded clones than CD4+. Partial responders dosed at 0.1-3.0 mg/kg displayed clonal expansion ranking among the lowest. The work left the antigen specificity of expanded peripheral T cells undetermined.

Sequencing was performed with immunoSEQ multiplex PCR; in TCRdb, only in-frame clones are kept and a portion is missing. Here the sample spans about 59,000 clones, around 86% being singletons. With respect to this clone: Its antigen is still unknown.

This sequence was found in an adult with an advanced solid tumor such as melanoma, head and neck, liver or kidney cancer. The sample in question was CD4+ or CD8+ T cells sorted from blood, obtained in a trial of the OX40 agonist ivuxolimab.

The CDR3 sequence: CASSPRQGPNTEAFF. The DNA of the CDR3 is TGTGCCAGCTCACCAAGACAGGGACCGAACACTGAAGCTTTCTTT. V usage is TRBV18 and J usage is TRBJ1-1; 7 bases line up with TRBD1. J lost 1 base, V lost 2 bases, and 4 bases had no gene match. The germline gives CDR1 KGHSH, CDR2 LQKENI. CDR3 length equals 15 residues.